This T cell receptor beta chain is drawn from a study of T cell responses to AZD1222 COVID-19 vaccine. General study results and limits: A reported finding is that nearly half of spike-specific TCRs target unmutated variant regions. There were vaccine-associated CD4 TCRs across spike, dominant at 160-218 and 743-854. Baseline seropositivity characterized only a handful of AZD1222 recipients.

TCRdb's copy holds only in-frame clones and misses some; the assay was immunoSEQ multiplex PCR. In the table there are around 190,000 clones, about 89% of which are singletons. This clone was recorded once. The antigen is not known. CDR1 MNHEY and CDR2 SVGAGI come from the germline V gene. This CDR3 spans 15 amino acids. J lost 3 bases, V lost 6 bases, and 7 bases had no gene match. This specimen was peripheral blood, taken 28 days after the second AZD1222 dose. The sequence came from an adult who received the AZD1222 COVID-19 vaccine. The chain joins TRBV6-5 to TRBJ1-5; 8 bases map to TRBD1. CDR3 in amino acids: CASSSGGVHNQPQHF. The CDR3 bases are TGTGCCAGCAGCTCAGGGGGCGTCCACAATCAGCCCCAGCATTTT.